The 14 T cell receptor beta chains given below trace back to one sample, sequenced in a study of cytomegalovirus exposure and HLA in healthy donors. PCR employed 60 Vbeta and 13 Jbeta primers. Sequencing was performed with immunoSEQ multiplex PCR; in TCRdb, only in-frame clones are kept and a portion is missing. The data show 70,000 to 75,000 clones, around 72% seen once. The sequenced material came from PBMCs. The source is a woman aged 35 to 49 in good health and CMV-seropositive.

V is TRBV5-4 and J is TRBJ1-4; TRBD1 matches 12 bases. The CDR3 has 15 amino acids. With V trimmed by 4 bases and J by 8 bases, 6 bases remained unmatched. From germline, CDR1 is SGHNT and CDR2 YYREEE (reference sequence). The CDR3 nucleotides read TGTGCCAGCAGCCAGAGGGACAGGGGGCAGGAAAAACTGTTTTTT. It codes for CASSQRDRGQEKLFF.

This clone was counted a few times. The chain recombines TRBV5-1 with TRBJ2-6; unclear D gene. CDR1 SGHRS and CDR2 YFSETQ come from the germline V gene. The ends were cut back, 1 base at V and 2 bases at J, with 10 bases in the middle. The CDR3 covers 16 residues. In DNA form, the CDR3 reads TGCGCCAGCAGCTTGCAGGATTTAGCTGGGGCCAACGTCCTGACTTTC. It is translated as CASSLQDLAGANVLTF. Using reference TRBV5-1 and TRBJ2-6 for the parts outside the CDR3, the full variable domain is KAGVTQTPRYLIKTRGQQVTLSCSPISGHRSVSWYQQTPGQGLQFLFEYFSETQRNKGNFPGRFSGRQFSNSRSEMNVSTLELGDSALYLCASSLQDLAGANVLTFGAGSRLTVL.

This chain links TRBV9 with TRBJ2-1; TRBD2 is a possible D gene (6 bases). CDR3 length: 14 amino acids. The germline gives CDR1 SGDLS, CDR2 YYNGEE. V shed 1 base and J shed 5 bases, with 10 bases lying between them. In nucleotides, the CDR3 is TGTGCCAGCAGCGTACGACTAGTGGACAATGAGCAGTTCTTC. It codes for CASSVRLVDNEQFF.

V and J are TRBV7-6 and TRBJ1-5; no definite D call. V gave up 2 bases and J gave up 7 bases, with 15 bases separating them. The length of the CDR3 is 15 residues. CDR1 is SGHVS, CDR2 FNYEAQ, per germline. The CDR3 nucleotides read TGTGCCAGCAGCTTAACCGGCGGTCGTCTGCAGCCCCAGCATTTT. Amino acid sequence: CASSLTGGRLQPQHF.

The rearrangement joins TRBV29-1 to TRBJ2-7; D gene uncertain. Per germline, CDR1 SQVTM and CDR2 ANQGSEA. The V gene lost 1 base and the J gene lost 2 bases, with 9 bases spanning the gap. The CDR3 has 13 amino acids. In DNA form, the CDR3 reads TGCAGCGTTGAAGCCGAACATCCCTACGAGCAGTACTTC. Amino acid sequence: CSVEAEHPYEQYF.

V gene TRBV5-1 combines with J gene TRBJ2-1; 9 nucleotides align to TRBD1. Germline V lookup: CDR1 SGHRS, CDR2 YFSETQ. V lost 4 bases and J lost 7; bases outside the gene matches: 9. CDR3 length equals 15 residues. The CDR3 DNA reads TGCGCCAGCAGCGGGACCGGGACAGGGAAAAATGAGCAGTTCTTC. It is translated as CASSGTGTGKNEQFF.

The chain joins TRBV2 to TRBJ1-2, with D tentatively TRBD1 (5 bases). CDR1 SNHLY and CDR2 FYNNEI come from the germline V gene. The ends were cut back, 3 bases at V and 3 bases at J, with 23 bases in the middle. The CDR3 consists of 18 residues. The CDR3 loop reads CASSDGGPEQFLYYGYTF. The CDR3 DNA reads TGTGCCAGCAGTGACGGGGGACCTGAACAATTCCTCTACTATGGCTACACCTTC.

The genes are TRBV7-6 and TRBJ2-1; 14 bases are a match to TRBD2. Trimming cost V 5 bases and J 0 bases; bases outside gene matches: 9. The CDR3 sequence is 19 residues long. The germline V gene encodes CDR1 SGHVS and CDR2 FNYEAQ. DNA for the CDR3: TGTGCCAGCAGCCCCCGGACTAGCGGGGGGACGAGCTCCTACAATGAGCAGTTCTTC. Amino acid sequence: CASSPRTSGGTSSYNEQFF.

V gene TRBV2 combines with J gene TRBJ2-5; 7 nucleotides agree with TRBD1. The germline gives CDR1 SNHLY, CDR2 FYNNEI. V dropped 4 bases and J dropped 5; count of bases not matched to a gene: 7. The CDR3 spans 14 residues. CDR3 DNA sequence: TGTGCCAGCAGTGTCGACAGGGATGGGGAGACCCAGTACTTC. Its translation is CASSVDRDGETQYF.

This sequence joins TRBV7-9 and TRBJ1-1; D is uncertain. CDR1 is SEHNR, CDR2 FQNEAQ, per germline (reference sequence). CDR3 length: 12 residues. Trimming shortened V by 6 bases and J by 1 base, and 6 bases separated the two germline ends. The CDR3 region has the DNA TGTGCCAGCAGTTACGGGAACACTGAAGCTTTCTTT. This codes for CASSYGNTEAFF.

This clone has only one observation. V gene TRBV2 combines with J gene TRBJ2-6; the match to TRBD1 covers 8 bases. CDR1 is SNHLY and CDR2 is FYNNEI in the germline V gene. V dropped 6 bases and J dropped 5; count of bases not matched to a gene: 9. The CDR3 extends over 16 amino acids. The CDR3 sequence: CASRDRQGNRANVLTF. The DNA of the CDR3 is TGTGCCAGCAGGGACCGACAGGGGAATAGGGCCAACGTCCTGACTTTC.

The genes are TRBV27 and TRBJ2-7; 10 bases align to TRBD1. The junction had 0 bases not matched to a gene; V was cut back by 2 bases and J by 2 bases. Germline CDR1 reads MNHEY; CDR2 reads SMNVEV (reference sequence). CDR3 length: 14 amino acids. CDR3 in DNA: TGTGCCAGCAGTTTAGACAGGGGGCCCTACGAGCAGTACTTC. Residues: CASSLDRGPYEQYF.

The sample holds a few counts of this clone. V usage is TRBV30 and J usage is TRBJ1-4; weak D call: TRBD1 (5 bases). The CDR3 spans 13 residues. V was trimmed by 6 bases and J by 3 bases, leaving 11 bases between them. CDR1 is GTSNPN and CDR2 is SVGIG in the germline V gene (reference sequence). As DNA, the CDR3 is TGTGCCTGCCTCAGGGATGCTAATGAAAAACTGTTTTTT. It is translated as CACLRDANEKLFF.

The chain joins TRBV30 to TRBJ2-5; D is perhaps TRBD1 (6 bases). The CDR3 has 14 amino acids. Per germline, CDR1 GTSNPN and CDR2 SVGIG (reference sequence). V was trimmed by 5 bases and J by 7 bases, leaving 20 bases between them. The CDR3 DNA follows: TGTGCCTGGGGGGGCCTCACCTCAGGAGTGACCCAGTACTTC. It translates to CAWGGLTSGVTQYF.